Detailed here is one T cell receptor beta chain. Antigen specificity is unknown. This specimen belongs to a study of shared clonotypes between healthy human individuals. The study, taken as a whole, reports: Clonotypes not shared had lower generation probabilities than those common to all four donors.

Clones were sequenced by immunoSEQ multiplex PCR, and TCRdb holds only the in-frame ones, with some missing. The sample contains 900,000 to 1,200,000 clones, more than 75% of which appear only once. Germline V gives CDR1 ENHRY, CDR2 SYGVKD. The ends were cut back, 4 bases at V and 2 bases at J, with 12 bases in the middle. This CDR3 spans 14 amino acids. The specimen was memory CD4+ T cells from PBMCs. Noted subset: CD45RA-negative fraction. This receptor was identified in a man between 18 and 29 years old in good health. Some clones in this sample may be carry-over from other donors' samples. The chain recombines TRBV10-3 with TRBJ2-7; D is uncertain. The CDR3 loop reads CAISARTETYEQYF. CDR3 DNA sequence: TGTGCCATCAGTGCCAGGACGGAAACCTACGAGCAGTACTTC.